Reported below is one T cell receptor beta chain. Sorted-subset replicate PCRs used 150 to 200 ng DNA, about 30,000 T cell genomes. Sequencing was performed with immunoSEQ multiplex PCR; in TCRdb, only in-frame clones are kept and a portion is missing. The sample yields approximately 2.5 million clones, just over 90% seen once. The sample originates from a study of shared clonotypes between healthy human individuals. At the level of the study: A donor's plate count was three for CD4 naive and three for CD4 memory; CD8 naive had two and CD8 memory one.

CDR3 length: 15 residues. The V gene's germline CDR1 is SEHNR and CDR2 FQNEAQ (reference sequence). Losses at the gene ends were 5 bases for V and 7 bases for J; bases not matched to a gene: 5. The rearrangement uses TRBV7-9 and TRBJ2-1, with 13 bases lining up with TRBD2. Source material: naive CD4+ T cells sorted from blood. Sample subset: CD45RA+ positively selected. This sequence was found in a man between 18 and 35 years old in good health. The CDR3 nucleotides are TGTGCCAGCAGCCCACTAGCGGGGGGGCTTAATGAGCAGTTCTTC. Amino acids: CASSPLAGGLNEQFF.